The rows below give T cell receptor beta chains drawn from one sample of a study of T-cell memory formation after mild COVID-19. TCRdb recomputed calls from the 5' RACE reads with MiXCR, one row per CDR3 protein. The repertoire holds tens of thousands of distinct CDR3 sequences, roughly 14% seen once, with 30% to 35% in the top ten. Sequencing was performed on PBMCs or a T cell subset sorted from them (not recorded which). These receptors were obtained from an adult woman who had mild COVID-19 (a few samples of this study predate the infection). Cell type and time point are not known. The CDR3 runs from the conserved cysteine through the conserved F or W. A D gene is named only where the DNA matches it firmly. The size field is filled for only some rows; it gives once, few, many or a size class.

abundance | j_gene | d_gene | v_gene | CDR3nt | CDR3aa
- | TRBJ2-1 | TRBD1 | TRBV12-3/TRBV12-4 | TGTGCCAGCAGCGCCGGGACAGCCCCATCGGGATCGTACAATGAGCAGTTCTTC | CASSAGTAPSGSYNEQFF
many | TRBJ2-3 | TRBD2 | TRBV6-5 | TGTGCCAGCAGCCCCCTCGCGGGAGGCACAGATACGCAGTATTTT | CASSPLAGGTDTQYF
- | TRBJ2-7 | - | TRBV29-1 | TGCAGCGTGGTGGTAGAGGGTAAAATATCCTACGAGCAGTACTTC | CSVVVEGKISYEQYF
- | TRBJ2-3 | - | TRBV7-9 | TGTGCCAGCAGCCACCCTCCACCAGATACGCAGTATTTT | CASSHPPPDTQYF
few | TRBJ2-3 | - | TRBV24-1 | TGTGCCACCAGTGGCCCCTCTAGAGATACGCAGTATTTT | CATSGPSRDTQYF
few | TRBJ1-2 | - | TRBV10-3 | TGTGCCATCAGGATGGACGTGATCGGCTATGGCTACACCTTC | CAIRMDVIGYGYTF
few | TRBJ2-1 | TRBD2 | TRBV7-9 | TGTGCCAGCAGCTTATATCTAGCGGGTTTGAATGAGCAGTTCTTC | CASSLYLAGLNEQFF
few | TRBJ2-3 | - | TRBV7-8 | TGTGCCAGCAGCTTAGCCTTGCGGCGCACAGATACGCAGTATTTT | CASSLALRRTDTQYF
many | TRBJ2-1 | - | TRBV20-1 | TGCAGTGCCAAGCGTAGCGGAGACTACAATGAGCAGTTCTTC | CSAKRSGDYNEQFF
many | TRBJ2-1 | TRBD2 | TRBV7-9 | TGTGCCAGCAGCATAATAGCGGGGGGGCCGGTCAATGAGCAGTTCTTC | CASSIIAGGPVNEQFF
few | TRBJ2-1 | TRBD1 | TRBV5-1 | TGCGCCAGCAGCTCCGGACAGGACTACAATGAGCAGTTCTTC | CASSSGQDYNEQFF
- | TRBJ2-3 | - | TRBV7-3 | TGTGCCAGCAGCTTGGAACCCCCACTAGATACGCAGTATTTT | CASSLEPPLDTQYF
few | TRBJ1-1 | - | TRBV7-9 | TGTGCCAGCAGCTTAGAAGGTACAGGGGAAGCTTTCTTT | CASSLEGTGEAFF
few | TRBJ2-5 | - | TRBV24-1 | TGTGCCACCAGTGATTTGATAGGGTTAGGTTGTGAGACCCAGTACTTC | CATSDLIGLGCETQYF
- | TRBJ2-7 | - | TRBV20-1 | TGCAGTGCGCTCCCCCGGGACCAGACCTACGAGCAGTACTTC | CSALPRDQTYEQYF
many | TRBJ2-7 | - | TRBV9 | TGTGCCAGCAGCACCGGGACTCTGGGCGAGCAGTACTTC | CASSTGTLGEQYF
few | TRBJ1-1 | TRBD1 | TRBV7-9 | TGTGCCAGCAGAGACCCGGGACAGGGGAACACTGAAGCTTTCTTT | CASRDPGQGNTEAFF
few | TRBJ2-3 | TRBD2 | TRBV20-1 | TGCAGTGCTAGAGATGGGGCGGGAGTCATCTTCACGCAGTATTTT | CSARDGAGVIFTQYF
- | TRBJ2-7 | - | TRBV9 | TGTGCCAGCAGCGTCGGGGACAACTACGAGCAGTACTTC | CASSVGDNYEQYF
few | TRBJ2-3 | - | TRBV3-1 | TGTGCCAGCAGCCATGTACTAGCAAGGGGAGATACGCAGTATTTT | CASSHVLARGDTQYF
- | TRBJ1-5 | - | TRBV12-3/TRBV12-4 | TGTGCCAGCAGTTTGGGGGCGTATAGCAATCAGCCCCAGCATTTT | CASSLGAYSNQPQHF
few | TRBJ2-3 | - | TRBV12-3/TRBV12-4 | TGTGCCAGCAGTTTGTTGGTTCGCTACACAGATACGCAGTATTTT | CASSLLVRYTDTQYF
few | TRBJ2-5 | TRBD2 | TRBV6-5 | TGTGCCGCGGGTAGCGGGAACCAAGAGACCCAGTACTTC | CAAGSGNQETQYF
- | TRBJ2-3 | - | TRBV9 | TGTGCCAGCAGCGCAAGCTCTGGGGGGGATACGCAGTATTTT | CASSASSGGDTQYF
- | TRBJ2-5 | - | TRBV9 | TGTGCCAGCAGCGTAGGGCCACTCCAAGAGACCCAGTACTTC | CASSVGPLQETQYF
few | TRBJ1-1 | - | TRBV5-6 | TGTGCCAGCAGCCCAAAACAAACTATGAACACTGAAGCTTTCTTT | CASSPKQTMNTEAFF
once | TRBJ2-1 | - | TRBV7-9 | TGTGCCAGCAGCTTAGGCTTCGTTATGGGCTGGAGGGACAATGAGCAGTTCTTC | CASSLGFVMGWRDNEQFF
- | TRBJ2-1 | - | TRBV11-2 | TGTGCCAGCAGCTCAGAGGACTCCCTCGATGAGCAGTTCTTC | CASSSEDSLDEQFF
- | TRBJ2-1 | - | TRBV7-9 | TGTGCCAGCAGCTTACCGGGACTCTCCTACAATGAGCAGTTCTTC | CASSLPGLSYNEQFF
- | TRBJ2-7 | TRBD2 | TRBV19 | TGTGCCAGTAGTATATCCGGGACTAGCGGGAGAAGGACCCGCGAGCAGTACTTC | CASSISGTSGRRTREQYF
few | TRBJ2-5 | - | TRBV7-6 | TGTGCCAGCAGCACAAGATCCGGGACTGGGTCACAGACCCAGTACTTC | CASSTRSGTGSQTQYF